This TCR beta chain was sequenced during a study of identical twins. Each donor was a healthy Caucasian. A single record per CDR3 protein comes from TCRdb applying MiXCR to the 5' RACE reads. Altogether approximately 600,000 distinct CDR3 sequences are present, 7.1% being singletons, with the ten largest covering 1.6%. Germline CDR1 reads SGHKS; CDR2 reads YYEKEE (reference sequence). V lost 4 bases and J lost 5, with 12 bases in between. There are 13 residues in the CDR3. This clonotype was seen only a few times. Another study also made use of these data, one on yellow fever vaccine responses in identical twins.

The source is a young woman in good health. This chain uses TRBV5-5 with TRBJ2-5; D call uncertain. Sequences were obtained from PBMCs. The chain's CDR3 is CASSPTPQETQYF. DNA of the CDR3: TGTGCCAGCAGCCCAACCCCGCAGGAGACCCAGTACTTC.